The 23 T cell receptor beta chains given below trace back to one sample, sequenced in a study of technical replicates of blood from a handful of donors. Clones were sequenced by immunoSEQ multiplex PCR, and TCRdb holds only the in-frame ones, with some missing. Of 40,000 to 55,000 clones listed, 95% to 97% are singletons. The sequenced material came from T cells isolated from PBMCs. The receptor set was obtained from a human donor in good health.

This clone was picked up one time. The chain carries TRBV6-5 and TRBJ1-1, with D maybe TRBD1 (5 bases). The V gene lost 8 bases and the J gene lost 4 bases, with 11 bases spanning the gap. The CDR3 spans 12 residues. Germline V gives CDR1 MNHEY, CDR2 SVGAGI. The CDR3 coding sequence is TGTGCCAGCCTCAGGGAGGGCACTGAAGCTTTCTTT. This sequence encodes CASLREGTEAFF.

The chain employs TRBV29-1 and TRBJ1-2; D may be TRBD1 (6 bases). Germline loops: CDR1 SQVTM, CDR2 ANQGSEA. There are 11 residues in the CDR3. The V gene lost 7 bases and the J gene lost 2 bases, with 8 bases spanning the gap. In nucleotides, the CDR3 is TGCAGCGGACAGGCGAACTATGGCTACACCTTC. Its protein product is CSGQANYGYTF.

The V gene is TRBV5-1, the J gene TRBJ2-3; 11 bases agree with TRBD1. V gave up 5 bases and J gave up 4 bases; unmatched junction bases: 6. The CDR3 spans 15 residues. In germline, CDR1 is SGHRS, CDR2 YFSETQ. The CDR3 region is CASRLGTGGPDTQYF. The CDR3 coding sequence is TGCGCCAGCAGGCTTGGGACAGGGGGGCCAGATACGCAGTATTTT. The variable domain in full, completed from reference TRBV5-1 and TRBJ2-3, reads KAGVTQTPRYLIKTRGQQVTLSCSPISGHRSVSWYQQTPGQGLQFLFEYFSETQRNKGNFPGRFSGRQFSNSRSEMNVSTLELGDSALYLCASRLGTGGPDTQYFGPGTRLTVL.

The V call is TRBV5-1, the J call TRBJ2-2; 12 nucleotides agree with TRBD2. The CDR3 has 14 amino acids. Germline V gene sequence: CDR1 SGHRS, CDR2 YFSETQ. With 10 bases clipped from V and 4 bases from J, the junction kept 5 bases outside the gene matches. The CDR3 nucleotides are TGCGCCTGCGGACTAGCGGGATCCACCGGGGAGCTGTTTTTT. Protein product: CACGLAGSTGELFF.

V is TRBV11-2 and J is TRBJ1-4; D is uncertain. V lost 4 bases to trimming and J lost 0 bases, with 9 bases between them. This CDR3 comprises 15 residues. Germline CDR1 reads SGHAT; CDR2 reads FQNNGV. The CDR3 region is CASSSDGATNEKLFF. The CDR3, as DNA: TGTGCCAGCAGCTCCGACGGAGCAACTAATGAAAAACTGTTTTTT.

The chain recombines TRBV5-1 with TRBJ2-7; 8 bases match TRBD1. The J segment lost 5 bases and the V segment lost 1 base, leaving 8 bases of the junction unmatched. The CDR3 covers 15 residues. From germline, CDR1 is SGHRS and CDR2 YFSETQ. CDR3 protein: CASSLTTGGWDEQYF. In nucleotides, the CDR3 is TGCGCCAGCAGCTTGACAACAGGGGGGTGGGACGAGCAGTACTTC.

The genes are TRBV19 and TRBJ2-2, with 11 nucleotides matching TRBD2. The CDR3 contains 16 residues. CDR1 is LNHDA, CDR2 SQIVND, per germline (reference sequence). The V and J ends lost 6 bases and 5 bases, in that order; junction bases with no gene match: 8. The CDR3 spells CASSRITSGGTGELFF. In DNA, the CDR3 is TGTGCCAGTAGCCGGATTACTAGCGGGGGTACCGGGGAGCTGTTTTTT.

This chain uses TRBV2 with TRBJ2-2, with 7 bases fitting TRBD1. The CDR3 is made up of 14 amino acids. CDR1 and CDR2 from the germline V gene are SNHLY and FYNNEI. The trim removed 8 bases at V and 4 bases at J, leaving 7 bases unmatched. CDR3 sequence: CASRGQDVTGELFF. The CDR3 DNA reads TGTGCCAGCCGCGGACAGGACGTCACCGGGGAGCTGTTTTTT.

V gene TRBV4-3 combines with J gene TRBJ2-7; 8 positions agree with TRBD1. V lost 1 base to trimming and J lost 2 bases; unmatched junction nucleotides: 7. The CDR3 sequence is 16 residues long. Germline-derived CDR1 and CDR2 are LGHNA and YSLEER. CDR3 loop: CASSQAGGSQPYEQYF. CDR3 in DNA: TGCGCCAGCAGCCAAGCAGGGGGCTCCCAACCCTACGAGCAGTACTTC.

V gene TRBV9 combines with J gene TRBJ2-7, with 8 bases identical to TRBD2. This CDR3 has 17 residues. Germline CDR1 and CDR2: SGDLS and YYNGEE. Trimming cost V 0 bases and J 2 bases; bases outside gene matches: 10. CDR3 coding DNA: TGTGCCAGCAGCGTAGGAAGTGGATTAGCGGGAACCTACGAGCAGTACTTC. It codes for CASSVGSGLAGTYEQYF.

The rearrangement links TRBV9 to TRBJ2-3, with 10 bases aligning to TRBD2. Germline values: CDR1 SGDLS, CDR2 YYNGEE. This CDR3 is 16 amino acids long. Trimming took 3 bases from V and 6 from J; bases not matched to a gene: 10. This CDR3 is CASSGLAGEETDTQYF. In DNA, the CDR3 is TGTGCCAGCAGCGGGCTAGCGGGAGAAGAAACCGATACGCAGTATTTT.

The chain recombines TRBV9 with TRBJ2-3; a possible D gene is TRBD2 (6 bases). Germline V gene lookup returns CDR1 SGDLS and CDR2 YYNGEE. V lost 0 bases to trimming and J lost 0 bases, with 14 bases between them. CDR3 size: 17 residues. CDR3 sequence: CASSVGGSGLSTDTQYF. CDR3 nucleotide sequence: TGTGCCAGCAGCGTAGGGGGTAGCGGACTGAGCACAGATACGCAGTATTTT.

This rearrangement joins TRBV7-8 to TRBJ2-1; TRBD2 is a possible D gene (6 bases). Germline lookup yields CDR1 SGHVS and CDR2 FQNEAQ. The V and J ends lost 5 bases and 0 bases respectively, with 11 bases between them. This CDR3 has 15 amino acids. The CDR3 sequence: CASSPFGSSYNEQFF. In DNA form, the CDR3 reads TGTGCCAGCAGCCCGTTCGGGAGCTCCTACAATGAGCAGTTCTTC.

The rearrangement uses TRBV28 and TRBJ1-3; D unclear. Germline V gene data show CDR1 as MDHEN and CDR2 as SYDVKM. V lost 5 bases, J lost 0 bases, and 8 bases lay in between. The CDR3 has 14 residues. The CDR3 region has the DNA TGTGCCAGCAGTGGTAAGAGCTCTGGAAACACCATATATTTT. It encodes CASSGKSSGNTIYF.

J is TRBJ2-4 and V is TRBV6-1; tentatively, D is TRBD1 (7 bases). CDR3 size: 13 residues. With 3 bases removed from V and 7 bases from J, the gap between germline ends came to 10 bases. Germline CDR1 MNHNS, CDR2 SASEGT. The DNA for the CDR3 is TGTGCCAGCAGTGACAGGGGGGCGAACATTCAGTACTTC. Its translation: CASSDRGANIQYF.

The V and J genes are TRBV28 and TRBJ1-5, with 7 positions matching TRBD1. Germline loops: CDR1 MDHEN, CDR2 SYDVKM. V was clipped by 6 bases and J by 2 bases; unmatched bases: 4. CDR3 length: 14 amino acids. CDR3 amino acids: CASREDRGNQPQHF. CDR3 DNA sequence: TGTGCCAGCAGGGAAGACAGGGGCAATCAGCCCCAGCATTTT.

The chain employs TRBV10-3 and TRBJ2-7, with a tentative D call TRBD1 (6 bases). Germline loops: CDR1 ENHRY, CDR2 SYGVKD. The CDR3 contains 13 residues. The V end lost 4 bases, the J end lost 5 bases, and 12 bases lay between the germline ends. CDR3 sequence (DNA): TGTGCCATCAGTGTCAAGGCAGGGGACGAGCAGTACTTC. It encodes CAISVKAGDEQYF.

V usage is TRBV7-3 and J usage is TRBJ2-4; 9 bases line up with TRBD1. CDR1 and CDR2 from the germline V gene are SGHTA and FQGTGA. The junction had 7 bases not matched to a gene; V was cut back by 5 bases and J by 2 bases. CDR3 length equals 16 residues. The CDR3 region has the DNA TGTGCCAGCAGCCCTACAGGGGGCGCGACCAAAAACATTCAGTACTTC. Amino acids: CASSPTGGATKNIQYF.

The chain employs TRBV6-1 and TRBJ1-2; D is ambiguous. The ends were cut back, 1 base at V and 4 bases at J, with 16 bases in the middle. The CDR3 is 16 residues long. The germline CDR1 and CDR2 sequences are MNHNS and SASEGT. The CDR3 sequence: CASSEGSPAGGYGYTF. The CDR3 nucleotides are TGTGCCAGCAGTGAAGGGAGTCCGGCGGGAGGCTATGGCTACACCTTC.

This clone appeared a single time. For the CDR3, the DNA is TGTGCCAGTAGTATAGAGGCTAGCGGGAGTTACGAGCAGTACTTC. Protein product: CASSIEASGSYEQYF. The chain joins TRBV19 to TRBJ2-7; 10 positions match TRBD2. Germline CDR1 reads LNHDA; CDR2 reads SQIVND (reference sequence). The CDR3 length is 15 residues. Trimming cost V 0 bases and J 4 bases; bases outside gene matches: 3.

V and J are TRBV7-3 and TRBJ2-3; 7 nucleotides match TRBD2. Germline lookup yields CDR1 SGHTA and CDR2 FQGTGA. The CDR3 spans 17 residues. Unmatched junction bases numbered 11, after V lost 5 bases and J lost 0 bases. CDR3 amino acids: CASSQRAAGISTDTQYF. Written as DNA, the CDR3 is TGTGCCAGCAGCCAACGAGCAGCGGGGATTAGCACAGATACGCAGTATTTT.

V gene TRBV7-9 combines with J gene TRBJ2-3; 7 bases are shared with TRBD1. Losses at the gene ends were 4 bases for V and 4 bases for J; bases not matched to a gene: 8. Per germline, CDR1 SEHNR and CDR2 FQNEAQ (reference sequence). The CDR3 totals 15 residues. In DNA form, the CDR3 reads TGTGCCAGCAGCTCCCGAGAGGGGGCGGCAGATACGCAGTATTTT. Protein: CASSSREGAADTQYF.

The chain uses TRBV9 and TRBJ1-1; 9 nucleotides agree with TRBD1. The CDR3 contains 17 residues. Germline CDR1 reads SGDLS; CDR2 reads YYNGEE. Germline trimming cut 3 bases from V and 3 bases from J; bases unmatched to any gene: 12. The CDR3 spells CASSARLTGGRDTEAFF. In DNA form, the CDR3 reads TGTGCCAGCAGCGCCAGATTAACAGGGGGCCGTGACACTGAAGCTTTCTTT.